These 23 T cell receptor beta chains share one sample of origin, sequenced in a study of T cell repertoires in cytomegalovirus infection (dated by TCRdb to 2018 to 2020). Data came from an Illumina HiSeq 1500. TCRdb reanalyzed the raw reads on its own, using fastp at Q25 for trimming and MiXCR for clone calling, and kept in-frame beta chains. Each CDR3 protein gets just one entry, which takes the most common genes and DNA from the rows behind it. A total of roughly 570,000 distinct CDR3 sequences appear in this sample, roughly 42% of them only once. The biggest ten clones account for about 46% of the sample. The meaning of the sample's treatment or condition label: in vitro stimulation with specific CMV peptide epitopes to enrich CMV-specific T cells. Their target antigens are unknown. Sequences were derived from cultured PBMCs, sampled from culture after CMV antigen stimulation. These receptors all stem from a human donor in good health (CMV status not recorded). Some clones in this sample may be carry-over from other donors' samples.

This clonotype was recorded at least ten times. The junction departs from the called germline gene at one end, perhaps through a read error. This sequence joins TRBV7-6 and TRBJ2-7; D not resolved. The CDR3 covers 8 residues. Germline loops: CDR1 SGHVS, CDR2 FNYEAQ. The CDR3 loop is CASSFCSF. The CDR3 DNA is TGTGCCAGCAGCTTCTGTTCTTTC.

The chain employs TRBV5-4 and TRBJ1-6; the match to TRBD1 covers 8 bases. Germline-derived CDR1 and CDR2 are SGHNT and YYREEE (reference sequence). The CDR3 contains 16 residues. Germline trimming cut 1 base from V and 2 bases from J; bases unmatched to any gene: 2. The DNA for the CDR3 is TGTGCCAGCAGCTTGTCAGGGGGCACCTATAATTCACCCCTCCACTTT. It translates to CASSLSGGTYNSPLHF.

The table lists this clonotype with a few counts. This sequence joins TRBV24-1 and TRBJ2-1, with D tentatively TRBD2 (6 bases). Germline loops: CDR1 KGHDR, CDR2 SFDVKD. There are 16 residues in the CDR3. Trimming took 2 bases from V and 9 from J, leaving 19 bases between them. CDR3 protein: CATSDSARGGTGEQFF. As DNA, the CDR3 is TGTGCCACCAGTGATTCCGCCCGGGGCGGGACCGGTGAGCAGTTCTTC.

The genes are TRBV20-1 and TRBJ2-3, with 12 bases matching TRBD2. The CDR3 is made up of 14 amino acids. Germline V gene sequence: CDR1 DFQATT, CDR2 SNEGSKA (reference sequence). Germline trimming cut 3 bases from V and 4 bases from J; bases unmatched to any gene: 2. The CDR3 spells CSARASGGADTQYF. CDR3 sequence (DNA): TGCAGTGCTAGGGCTAGCGGGGGGGCAGATACGCAGTATTTT.

This clonotype was picked up a small number of times. The chain recombines TRBV7-2 with TRBJ2-7; D is ambiguous. This CDR3 contains 14 residues. Germline CDR1 is SGHTA and CDR2 is FQGNSA. Trimming pared 6 bases from V and 0 bases from J, leaving 12 bases between. The CDR3 loop reads CASRSRGFSYEQYF. DNA for the CDR3: TGTGCCAGCAGATCCCGTGGATTCTCCTACGAGCAGTACTTC. Drawing the rest from reference TRBV7-2 and TRBJ2-7, the complete variable domain is GAGVSQSPSNKVTEKGKDVELRCDPISGHTALYWYRQSLGQGLEFLIYFQGNSAPDKSGLPSDRFSAERTGGSVSTLTIQRTQQEDSAVYLCASRSRGFSYEQYFGPGTRLTVT.

The chain has TRBV6-5 and TRBJ2-2; D not resolved. There are 18 residues in the CDR3. Trimming pared 0 bases from V and 3 bases from J, leaving 17 bases between. Germline assignment: CDR1 MNHEY and CDR2 SVGAGI. The CDR3 here is CASSYSISHGSDTGELFF. The CDR3 region has the DNA TGTGCCAGCAGTTACTCGATCTCCCATGGGTCGGACACCGGGGAGCTGTTTTTT.

This clonotype was observed a handful of times. The CDR3 spells CASSPLDRGETQYF. The DNA of the CDR3 is TGTGCCAGCAGTCCCCTGGACAGGGGAGAGACCCAGTACTTC. The chain is built from TRBV12-3 or TRBV12-4 and TRBJ2-5; the match to TRBD1 covers 9 bases. The CDR3 is 14 residues long. V lost 5 bases to trimming and J lost 4 bases; unmatched junction nucleotides: 5.

This chain links TRBV7-2 with TRBJ1-1; TRBD1 matches at 10 bases. After removal of 5 bases from V and 11 bases from J, the junction contained 8 bases not matched to a gene. Germline CDR1 reads SGHTA; CDR2 reads FQGNSA. The CDR3 has 13 amino acids. CDR3 nucleotide sequence: TGTGCCAGCAGCGCCCGACAGGGGGCATCGGCTTTCTTT. It codes for CASSARQGASAFF.

V and J are TRBV27 and TRBJ2-3, with 7 bases aligning to TRBD2. The germline V gene has CDR1 MNHEY and CDR2 SMNVEV (reference sequence). J gave up 1 base and V 4 bases, and 14 bases lay outside the gene matches. This CDR3 is 18 amino acids long. The CDR3 sequence: CASSSRPGGAARTDTQYF. As DNA, the CDR3 is TGTGCCAGCAGTTCGCGCCCGGGGGGAGCAGCCCGCACAGATACGCAGTATTTT.

The V and J genes are TRBV4-2 and TRBJ2-2; perhaps TRBD2 as D (5 bases). V was cut by 1 base and J by 5 bases, with 11 bases left in between. The CDR3 runs to 15 residues. The germline V gene has CDR1 LGHNA and CDR2 YNFKEQ. The CDR3 loop is CASSQVRGTTGELFF. The CDR3 DNA sequence: TGTGCCAGCAGCCAAGTCCGGGGTACTACCGGGGAGCTGTTTTTT.

This clonotype appeared many times. This chain connects TRBV7-2 to TRBJ2-3, with unresolved D. The CDR3 contains 11 residues. Germline CDR1 SGHTA, CDR2 FQGNSA. V shed 5 bases and J shed 2 bases, with 2 bases lying between them. The CDR3 loop is CASSPTDTQYF. CDR3 nucleotide sequence: TGTGCCAGCAGCCCCACAGATACGCAGTATTTT.

The rearrangement links TRBV19 to TRBJ2-3; TRBD1 aligns across 7 bases. The germline CDR1 and CDR2 sequences are LNHDA and SQIVND (reference sequence). V lost 3 bases and J lost 1; bases outside the gene matches: 4. This CDR3 has 15 amino acids. CDR3 sequence reads: CASSIRGTGTDTQYF. The CDR3 DNA reads as TGTGCCAGTAGTATTCGTGGGACAGGCACAGATACGCAGTATTTT.

The V and J genes are TRBV12-3 or TRBV12-4 and TRBJ1-5; unclear D gene. V shed 1 base and J shed 7 bases, with 11 bases lying between them. This CDR3 is 14 amino acids long. The CDR3 DNA reads as TGTGCCAGCAGTTTAGGGTTGGACGCCCAGCCCCAGCATTTT. It translates to CASSLGLDAQPQHF.

Notes on this clonotype: A much larger clone sits a single nucleotide away, making a read error possible. V usage is TRBV7-2 and J usage is TRBJ2-3, with TRBD2 matching 16 bases. Trimming cost V 5 bases and J 6 bases; bases outside gene matches: 11. The CDR3 sequence is 18 residues long. Germline CDR1 reads SGHTA; CDR2 reads FQGNSA. The CDR3 protein is CASSLDPGLAGGPDTQYF. The CDR3, as DNA: TGTGCCAGCAGCCTTGATCCGGGACTAGCGGGGGGGCCGGATACGCAGTATTTT.

This clonotype turned up a few times. V usage is TRBV7-9 and J usage is TRBJ1-6; D not certain. This CDR3 has 16 amino acids. Germline CDR1 SEHNR, CDR2 FQNEAQ (reference sequence). Between the trimmed V and J ends, which lost 0 bases and 10 bases, there was a span of 16 bases. The CDR3 nucleotides read TGTGCCAGCAGCTTAGCCGCGAGAGGAGATGGATCACCCCTCCACTTT. It translates to CASSLAARGDGSPLHF.

This sequence joins TRBV7-9 and TRBJ2-7, with 12 bases fitting TRBD1. Unmatched junction bases numbered 16, after V lost 5 bases and J lost 2 bases. The germline V gene encodes CDR1 SEHNR and CDR2 FQNEAQ (reference sequence). This CDR3 region has 19 residues. The chain's CDR3 is CASSRPVGDRGHRTYEQYF. CDR3 in DNA: TGTGCCAGCAGCCGTCCCGTAGGGGACAGGGGGCATCGGACCTACGAGCAGTACTTC.

In this sample, this clonotype turned up a few times. V is TRBV7-6 and J is TRBJ2-2; TRBD1 might be the D (6 bases). This CDR3 is built from 14 residues. Germline loops: CDR1 SGHVS, CDR2 FNYEAQ. Trimming removed 1 base at V and 4 bases at J, with 7 bases between. The CDR3 region has the DNA TGTGCCAGCAGCTTAGGGACAGCCACCGGGGAGCTGTTTTTT. It is translated as CASSLGTATGELFF.

This clonotype occurred a few times. The genes are TRBV2 and TRBJ1-1; 10 bases align to TRBD1. Germline assignment: CDR1 SNHLY and CDR2 FYNNEI. The CDR3 runs to 14 residues. V shed 8 bases and J 5 bases; nucleotides not matched to a gene: 8. CDR3 sequence reads: CASRDRGLQTEAFF. CDR3 sequence (DNA): TGTGCCAGCCGAGACAGGGGGCTTCAGACTGAAGCTTTCTTT.

The chain joins TRBV19 to TRBJ2-1; D remains ambiguous. V lost 4 bases, J lost 12 bases, and 19 bases lay in between. CDR1 is LNHDA, CDR2 SQIVND, per germline (reference sequence). The CDR3 length is 14 residues. The CDR3 DNA follows: TGTGCCAGTAGTAAAGCAACGCTCACGATGGGGCAGTTCTTC. This encodes CASSKATLTMGQFF. Using reference TRBV19 and TRBJ2-1 for the parts outside the CDR3, the full variable domain is DGGITQSPKYLFRKEGQNVTLSCEQNLNHDAMYWYRQDPGQGLRLIYYSQIVNDFQKGDIAEGYSVSREKKESFPLTVTSAQKNPTAFYLCASSKATLTMGQFFGPGTRLTVL.

The chain couples TRBV5-4 to TRBJ2-7; the match to TRBD1 covers 11 bases. From germline, CDR1 is SGHNT and CDR2 YYREEE (reference sequence). The V segment lost 5 bases and the J segment 1 base; nucleotides outside the gene matches: 5. The CDR3 has 15 amino acids. The CDR3 DNA reads TGTGCCAGCAGTTACCGGGACAGGGGGTCCTACGAGCAGTACTTC. Translated: CASSYRDRGSYEQYF. The whole variable domain, filled in from reference TRBV5-4 and TRBJ2-7, reads ETGVTQSPTHLIKTRGQQVTLRCSSQSGHNTVSWYQQALGQGPQFIFQYYREEENGRGNFPPRFSGLQFPNYSSELNVNALELDDSALYLCASSYRDRGSYEQYFGPGTRLTVT.

The V and J genes are TRBV6-1 and TRBJ1-2, with D tentatively TRBD1 (5 bases). The V gene's germline CDR1 is MNHNS and CDR2 SASEGT. The CDR3 consists of 16 residues. Trimming removed 4 bases from V and 0 bases from J, with 15 bases in between. CDR3 in amino acids: CASSGGLTVTNYGYTF. CDR3 nucleotide sequence: TGTGCCAGCAGTGGGGGACTAACGGTGACTAACTATGGCTACACCTTC.

The J gene is TRBJ2-1, the V gene TRBV12-3 or TRBV12-4; 14 bases map to TRBD2. The CDR3 contains 17 residues. Unmatched junction bases numbered 14, after V lost 7 bases and J lost 9 bases. This CDR3 reads CASTYSGTSGGGSEQFF. CDR3 bases: TGTGCCAGCACCTACTCCGGGACTAGCGGGGGAGGGAGTGAGCAGTTCTTC.

Worth noting for this clonotype: This could be a read error, since a much larger clone is one nucleotide away. The chain employs TRBV7-8 and TRBJ1-1, with D unresolved. Germline CDR1 SGHVS, CDR2 FQNEAQ. The CDR3 length is 16 residues. The CDR3 DNA sequence: TGTACCACCATCCGCCGGTTCCTCGGGGTTGGTACTGAAGCTTTCTTT. This codes for CTTIRRFLGVGTEAFF.